The 3 T cell receptor beta chains below come from one sample, sequenced in a study of T cells in Graves' hyperthyroidism and ophthalmopathy. There were TCR beta CDR3 regions amplified from RNA transcripts. HTBI primers were the set used in a first-round RT-PCR of the TCR CDR3. From the multiplex PCR reads, TCRdb called clonotypes with MiXCR, one entry per CDR3 protein. Here the sample spans approximately 400,000 distinct CDR3 sequences, approximately 14% being singletons. What was sequenced was blood. These receptors all come from a woman between 18 and 30 years old with Graves' hyperthyroidism that later progressed to Graves' ophthalmopathy.

This clonotype was seen more than once but under ten times. This may be a read error: a much more frequent sequence differs by one nucleotide. The chain links TRBV7-9 to TRBJ2-5; D remains ambiguous. CDR1 is SEHNR, CDR2 FQNEAQ, per germline (reference sequence). The CDR3 consists of 11 residues. V lost 6 bases and J 5 bases, leaving 7 bases between the germline ends. The CDR3 nucleotides read TGTGCCAGCAGTATCCCGGAGACCCAGTACTTC. This translates into CASSIPETQYF.

The CDR3 region is CASSLSDRVEQFF. The CDR3 DNA is TGTGCCAGCAGTTTGTCCGACAGGGTTGAGCAGTTCTTC. The chain employs TRBV27 and TRBJ2-1, with 7 bases fitting TRBD1. Trimming cost V 3 bases and J 9 bases; bases outside gene matches: 5. Germline loops: CDR1 MNHEY, CDR2 SMNVEV (reference sequence). This CDR3 contains 13 residues.

The V call is TRBV7-6, the J call TRBJ2-5; TRBD2 matches 16 bases. CDR3 length equals 18 residues. Germline V gene sequence: CDR1 SGHVS, CDR2 FNYEAQ. V lost 2 bases and J lost 3; bases outside the gene matches: 6. The CDR3, as DNA: TGTGCCAGCAGCTTAACACCGGGACTAGCGGGAGGGAAAGAGACCCAGTACTTC. Its translation: CASSLTPGLAGGKETQYF.